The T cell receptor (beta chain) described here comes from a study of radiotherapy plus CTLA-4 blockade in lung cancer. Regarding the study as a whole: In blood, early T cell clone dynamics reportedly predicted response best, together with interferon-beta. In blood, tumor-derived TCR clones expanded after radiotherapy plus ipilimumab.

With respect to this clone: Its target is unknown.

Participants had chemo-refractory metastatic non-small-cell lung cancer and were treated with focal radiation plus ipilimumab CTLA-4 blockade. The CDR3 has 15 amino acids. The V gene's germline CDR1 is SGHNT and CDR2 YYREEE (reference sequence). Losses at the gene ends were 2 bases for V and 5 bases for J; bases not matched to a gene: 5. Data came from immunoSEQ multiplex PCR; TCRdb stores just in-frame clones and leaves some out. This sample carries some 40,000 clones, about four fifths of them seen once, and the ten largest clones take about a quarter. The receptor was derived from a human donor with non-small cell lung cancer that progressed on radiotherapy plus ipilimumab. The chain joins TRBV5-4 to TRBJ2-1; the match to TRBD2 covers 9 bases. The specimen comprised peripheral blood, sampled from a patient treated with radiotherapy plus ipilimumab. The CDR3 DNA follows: TGTGCCAGCAGCTTCGGCGGGGGGGCCGACAATGAGCAGTTCTTC. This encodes CASSFGGGADNEQFF.